Here is one T cell receptor (beta chain) with its context. CDR1 and CDR2 (germline): SNHLY, FYNNEI. V shed 6 bases, J shed 5 bases, and the junction held 6 bases outside the gene matches. There are 15 residues in the CDR3. This sample is drawn from a study of blood T cell repertoires in COVID-19. Across the study: The analysed material was cDNA or gDNA that came from T cells, B-cell-depleted T cells, or PBMCs.

In the original analysis: Counts of nucleated cells, estimated from reference gene primer amplification, were obtained. The assay was immunoSEQ multiplex PCR, and TCRdb's table has in-frame clones only and misses some. V, J and clone size were drawn from that table, and D and trimming were deduced from the DNA. The table includes some 350,000 clones, 88% detected once. The receptor was derived from a woman aged 70-85 years with COVID-19, enrolled during active disease. Sample: peripheral blood. The V gene is TRBV2, the J gene TRBJ2-2; 10 nucleotides match TRBD2. The CDR3 DNA reads as TGTGCCAGCAGCGAACGACTAGCGGGTACCGGGGAGCTGTTTTTT. Its translation: CASSERLAGTGELFF. The variable domain in full, completed from reference TRBV2 and TRBJ2-2, reads EPEVTQTPSHQVTQMGQEVILRCVPISNHLYFYWYRQILGQKVEFLVSFYNNEISEKSEIFDDQFSVERPDGSNFTLKIRSTKLEDSAMYFCASSERLAGTGELFFGEGSRLTVL.